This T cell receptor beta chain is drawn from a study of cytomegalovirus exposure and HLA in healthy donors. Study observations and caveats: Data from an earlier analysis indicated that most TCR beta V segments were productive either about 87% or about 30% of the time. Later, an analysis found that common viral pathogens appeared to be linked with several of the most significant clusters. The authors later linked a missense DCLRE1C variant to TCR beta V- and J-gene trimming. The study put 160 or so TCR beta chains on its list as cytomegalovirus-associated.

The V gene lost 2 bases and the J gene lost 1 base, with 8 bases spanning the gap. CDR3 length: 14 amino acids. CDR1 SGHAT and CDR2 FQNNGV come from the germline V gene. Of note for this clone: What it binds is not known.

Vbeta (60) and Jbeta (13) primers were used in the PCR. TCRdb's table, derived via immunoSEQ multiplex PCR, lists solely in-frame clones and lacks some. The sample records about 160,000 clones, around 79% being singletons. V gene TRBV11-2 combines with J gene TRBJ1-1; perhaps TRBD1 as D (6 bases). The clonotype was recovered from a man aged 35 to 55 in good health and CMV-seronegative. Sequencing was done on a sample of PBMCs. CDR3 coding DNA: TGTGCCAGCAGCTTACAAGGGGGGAACACTGAAGCTTTCTTT. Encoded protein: CASSLQGGNTEAFF.